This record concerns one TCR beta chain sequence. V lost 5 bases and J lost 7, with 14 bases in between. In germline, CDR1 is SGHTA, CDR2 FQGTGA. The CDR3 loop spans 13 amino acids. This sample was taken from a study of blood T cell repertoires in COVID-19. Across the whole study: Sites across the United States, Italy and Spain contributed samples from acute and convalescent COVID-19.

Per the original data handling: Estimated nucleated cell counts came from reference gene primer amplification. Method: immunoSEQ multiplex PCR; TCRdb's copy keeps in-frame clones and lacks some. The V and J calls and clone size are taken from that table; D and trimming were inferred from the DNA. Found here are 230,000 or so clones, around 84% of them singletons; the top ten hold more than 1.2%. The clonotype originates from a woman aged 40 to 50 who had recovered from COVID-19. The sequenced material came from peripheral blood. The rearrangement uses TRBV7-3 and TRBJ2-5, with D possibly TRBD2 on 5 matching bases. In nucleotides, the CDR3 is TGTGCCAGCAGCCCCAGCGGTGTCGGGACCCAGTACTTC. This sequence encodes CASSPSGVGTQYF.